A single sample gave rise to the 28 T cell receptor beta chains below, sequenced in a study of blood T cell repertoires in COVID-19. Method: immunoSEQ multiplex PCR; TCRdb's copy keeps in-frame clones and lacks some. The top ten clones hold under 8.5% of a sample with 150,000 to 190,000 clones, 70% to 90% of them seen once. The sequencing input was peripheral blood. The receptors shown here come from a woman aged 60 to 75 with COVID-19, enrolled during active disease.

The CDR3 spells CASGREPEAFF. The DNA of the CDR3 is TGTGCCAGTGGGAGGGAGCCTGAAGCTTTCTTT. The J gene is TRBJ1-1, the V gene TRBV19; D gene uncertain. The CDR3 is made up of 11 amino acids. V shed 8 bases and J shed 6 bases, with 10 bases lying between them. CDR1 is LNHDA, CDR2 SQIVND, per germline (reference sequence).

The CDR3 region is CASSILAGRETQYF. The CDR3 bases are TGCGCCAGCAGTATCCTAGCGGGGAGAGAGACCCAGTACTTC. The chain couples TRBV5-1 to TRBJ2-5; 9 bases match TRBD2. This CDR3 is 14 amino acids long. The junction had 6 bases not matched to a gene; V was cut back by 5 bases and J by 4 bases. Per germline, CDR1 SGHRS and CDR2 YFSETQ.

This clone ranks as medium-sized. V and J are TRBV7-8 and TRBJ2-5; TRBD2 aligns across 12 bases. V shed 2 bases, J shed 8 bases, and the junction held 9 bases outside the gene matches. Germline assignment: CDR1 SGHVS and CDR2 FQNEAQ. This CDR3 region has 16 residues. The CDR3 sequence: CASSLTSGRTLDTQYF. CDR3 in DNA: TGTGCCAGCAGCTTAACTAGCGGGAGGACACTTGACACCCAGTACTTC.

CDR3 region: CSVARDNYGYTF. The CDR3 nucleotides read TGCAGCGTTGCGAGGGATAACTATGGCTACACCTTC. The chain uses TRBV29-1 and TRBJ1-2; D unresolved. CDR1 and CDR2 from the germline V gene are SQVTM and ANQGSEA. Trimming took 4 bases from V and 1 from J, leaving 7 bases between them. This CDR3 is 12 amino acids long.

This chain uses TRBV7-7 with TRBJ2-5; 10 bases match TRBD2. CDR3 size: 15 residues. The germline V gene encodes CDR1 SSHAT and CDR2 FNYEAQ (reference sequence). The trim removed 1 base at V and 4 bases at J, leaving 3 bases unmatched. For the CDR3, the DNA is TGTGCCAGCAGCTTAGAGCGGGGGGGCCGAGAGACCCAGTACTTC. Its translation: CASSLERGGRETQYF.

This chain uses TRBV24-1 with TRBJ1-3, with D maybe TRBD1 (6 bases). Trimming removed 2 bases from V and 2 bases from J, with 9 bases in between. The CDR3 length is 15 residues. Germline V gene sequence: CDR1 KGHDR, CDR2 SFDVKD. CDR3 DNA: TGTGCCACCAGTGATTCCAGGGGAACTGGAAACACCATATATTTT. It encodes CATSDSRGTGNTIYF.

The chain links TRBV5-1 to TRBJ1-1; D is possibly TRBD1 (6 bases). V was pared by 4 bases and J by 2 bases, with 12 bases between. Germline lookup yields CDR1 SGHRS and CDR2 YFSETQ. The CDR3 runs 14 residues. CDR3 DNA: TGCGCCAGCAGCATCACAGGGATTAACACTGAAGCTTTCTTT. Protein sequence: CASSITGINTEAFF.

V gene TRBV7-8 combines with J gene TRBJ1-3; weak D call: TRBD1 (5 bases). The V and J ends lost 4 bases and 2 bases respectively, with 15 bases between them. Germline V gives CDR1 SGHVS, CDR2 FQNEAQ. This CDR3 is 16 amino acids long. The CDR3 reads CASSWEGTGTGNTIYF. CDR3 sequence (DNA): TGTGCCAGCAGCTGGGAGGGGACGGGAACTGGAAACACCATATATTTT. The whole variable domain, remainder taken from reference TRBV7-8 and TRBJ1-3, is GAGVSQSPRYKVAKRGQDVALRCDPISGHVSLFWYQQALGQGPEFLTYFQNEAQLDKSGLPSDRFFAERPEGSVSTLKIQRTQQEDSAVYLCASSWEGTGTGNTIYFGEGSWLTVV.

This sequence joins TRBV2 and TRBJ1-1; a possible D gene is TRBD1 (6 bases). The CDR3 has 12 residues. With 11 bases removed from V and 2 bases from J, the gap between germline ends came to 12 bases. In germline, CDR1 is SNHLY, CDR2 FYNNEI. CDR3 residues: CAVRDINTEAFF. CDR3 sequence (DNA): TGTGCCGTCCGGGACATCAACACTGAAGCTTTCTTT. Variable domain in full (rest from reference TRBV2 and TRBJ1-1): EPEVTQTPSHQVTQMGQEVILRCVPISNHLYFYWYRQILGQKVEFLVSFYNNEISEKSEIFDDQFSVERPDGSNFTLKIRSTKLEDSAMYFCAVRDINTEAFFGQGTRLTVV.

V usage is TRBV5-1 and J usage is TRBJ2-1, with 11 nucleotides matching TRBD2. Germline lookup yields CDR1 SGHRS and CDR2 YFSETQ. This CDR3 comprises 15 residues. The V and J ends lost 0 bases and 7 bases, in that order; junction bases with no gene match: 3. The CDR3 DNA follows: TGCGCCAGCAGCTTGGGTAGCGGGAGGGTTAATGAGCAGTTCTTC. Protein product: CASSLGSGRVNEQFF.

This clone occurred a few times. This chain's CDR3 is CAWSVTGNQPQHF. CDR3 DNA: TGTGCCTGGAGTGTAACAGGGAATCAGCCCCAGCATTTT. V and J are TRBV30 and TRBJ1-5; TRBD1 is a possible D gene (6 bases). The CDR3 is 13 residues long. Trimming stripped 0 bases from V and 4 bases from J, with 7 bases between. Germline V gene lookup returns CDR1 GTSNPN and CDR2 SVGIG (reference sequence).

Only a few counts were recorded for this clone. The chain links TRBV7-9 to TRBJ1-5, with 9 bases that match TRBD1. The CDR3 sequence is 15 residues long. CDR1 is SEHNR and CDR2 is FQNEAQ in the germline V gene (reference sequence). Losses at the gene ends were 1 base for V and 2 bases for J; bases not matched to a gene: 0. The CDR3 DNA sequence: TGTGCCAGCAGCTTAGGGACAGGGGGCAATCAGCCCCAGCATTTT. Its translation: CASSLGTGGNQPQHF.

The chain joins TRBV19 to TRBJ2-1; tentatively, D is TRBD2 (5 bases). V was cut by 4 bases and J by 8 bases, with 15 bases left in between. Germline V lookup: CDR1 LNHDA, CDR2 SQIVND (reference sequence). The CDR3 covers 14 residues. CDR3 region: CASSTGERPHEQFF. Written as DNA, the CDR3 is TGTGCCAGTAGTACCGGGGAGCGTCCCCATGAGCAGTTCTTC.

The J gene is TRBJ1-6, the V gene TRBV7-8, with a tentative D call TRBD1 (5 bases). Germline V CDR1 and CDR2: SGHVS, FQNEAQ. The V end was cut by 1 base, the J end by 4 bases, with 8 bases between. The CDR3 is 15 amino acids. The CDR3 sequence: CASSLERGYNSPLHF. CDR3 in DNA: TGTGCCAGCAGCTTAGAAAGGGGTTATAATTCACCCCTCCACTTT.

The genes are TRBV2 and TRBJ1-2; D is uncertain. V shed 6 bases and J shed 8 bases, with 7 bases lying between them. The CDR3 is made up of 10 amino acids. Germline CDR1 and CDR2: SNHLY and FYNNEI. CDR3 coding DNA: TGTGCCAGCAGGGCAATCGGCTACACCTTC. This sequence encodes CASRAIGYTF.

This chain links TRBV30 with TRBJ1-2, with TRBD1 identical over 7 bases. V was clipped by 1 base and J by 7 bases; unmatched bases: 9. CDR1 is GTSNPN and CDR2 is SVGIG in the germline V gene (reference sequence). The CDR3 extends over 14 amino acids. The DNA of the CDR3 is TGTGCCTGGAGTGGGTCAGGGGGAGTTGGTGGCTACACCTTC. It is translated as CAWSGSGGVGGYTF.

The chain joins TRBV19 to TRBJ1-5; 9 nucleotides align to TRBD1. The CDR3 covers 16 residues. The ends lost 1 base at V and 2 bases at J; junction bases unmatched: 3. CDR1 and CDR2 from the germline V gene are LNHDA and SQIVND (reference sequence). This CDR3 is CASSIGTGVGNQPQHF. The CDR3 DNA sequence: TGTGCCAGTAGTATAGGGACAGGGGTTGGCAATCAGCCCCAGCATTTT.

This rearrangement joins TRBV19 to TRBJ2-5; no clear D gene. V was trimmed by 8 bases and J by 3 bases, leaving 10 bases between them. This CDR3 region has 12 residues. Germline-derived CDR1 and CDR2 are LNHDA and SQIVND (reference sequence). The CDR3 region is CASANSKETQYF. The DNA for the CDR3 is TGTGCCAGTGCTAACAGTAAAGAGACCCAGTACTTC.

This rearrangement joins TRBV5-5 to TRBJ1-2; possibly TRBD1 for D (6 bases). V shed 2 bases and J shed 6 bases, with 17 bases lying between them. Germline values: CDR1 SGHKS, CDR2 YYEKEE (reference sequence). The CDR3 sequence is 15 residues long. CDR3: CASSFMAGVKNGYTF. CDR3 nucleotides: TGTGCCAGCAGCTTCATGGCAGGGGTAAAGAATGGCTACACCTTC.

This chain uses TRBV11-2 with TRBJ2-5; the D gene is possibly TRBD2 (6 bases). The CDR3 has 14 residues. The V end was cut by 5 bases, the J end by 3 bases, with 13 bases between. Germline CDR1 SGHAT, CDR2 FQNNGV. CDR3 coding DNA: TGTGCCAGCAGCCTCGGGGGTCCTAAAGAGACCCAGTACTTC. It translates to CASSLGGPKETQYF.

This clone was found many times. The rearrangement links TRBV27 to TRBJ1-2; D is possibly TRBD1 (6 bases). The CDR3 has 13 residues. From germline, CDR1 is MNHEY and CDR2 SMNVEV (reference sequence). Trimming left V 4 bases short and J 8 bases short, with 14 bases between. CDR3 DNA: TGTGCCAGCAGTTCCCTGGGGGCGGAAGGCTACACCTTC. Translated, it gives CASSSLGAEGYTF.

This chain links TRBV5-1 with TRBJ2-7, with TRBD1 matching 12 bases. J lost 3 bases, V lost 3 bases, and 4 bases had no gene match. Germline assignment: CDR1 SGHRS and CDR2 YFSETQ. CDR3 length: 15 amino acids. CDR3 DNA sequence: TGCGCCAGCAGCTCAGGGACAGGGGGCCTCTACGAGCAGTACTTC. Translation: CASSSGTGGLYEQYF.

This clone came up a few times. The rearrangement links TRBV24-1 to TRBJ2-1; tentatively, D is TRBD2 (6 bases). V was clipped by 0 bases and J by 6 bases, with 17 bases between them. This CDR3 region has 17 residues. The V gene's germline CDR1 is KGHDR and CDR2 SFDVKD. The CDR3 protein is CATSDLYPNAGGNEQFF. In nucleotides, the CDR3 is TGTGCCACCAGTGATTTGTACCCAAACGCCGGGGGCAATGAGCAGTTCTTC.

CDR3 amino acids: CASGLAGVARRDTQYF. CDR3 nucleotide sequence: TGTGCCAGCGGGCTAGCGGGGGTTGCCAGGCGGGATACGCAGTATTTT. V usage is TRBV9 and J usage is TRBJ2-3, with 10 bases aligning to TRBD2. The length of the CDR3 is 16 residues. Trimming cost V 7 bases and J 6 bases; bases outside gene matches: 14. Germline CDR1 and CDR2: SGDLS and YYNGEE.

This chain links TRBV4-2 with TRBJ1-4; unclear D gene. The CDR3 is 15 residues long. Germline V gene sequence: CDR1 LGHNA, CDR2 YNFKEQ. Between the trimmed V and J ends, which lost 0 bases and 7 bases, there was a span of 12 bases. The CDR3 region is CASSQETGEGEKLFF. Written as DNA, the CDR3 is TGTGCCAGCAGCCAAGAAACCGGGGAAGGTGAAAAACTGTTTTTT.

This sequence joins TRBV5-5 and TRBJ1-2; 9 bases are shared with TRBD1. The CDR3 extends over 17 amino acids. Germline CDR1 is SGHKS and CDR2 is YYEKEE (reference sequence). V shed 0 bases, J shed 3 bases, and the junction held 9 bases outside the gene matches. CDR3 residues: CASSLDTGQGKYYGYTF. In DNA, the CDR3 is TGTGCCAGCAGCTTGGATACGGGACAGGGCAAGTACTATGGCTACACCTTC. The variable domain in full, with the rest retrieved from reference TRBV5-5 and TRBJ1-2, is DAGVTQSPTHLIKTRGQQVTLRCSPISGHKSVSWYQQVLGQGPQFIFQYYEKEERGRGNFPDRFSARQFPNYSSELNVNALLLGDSALYLCASSLDTGQGKYYGYTFGSGTRLTVV.

The genes are TRBV27 and TRBJ1-2; 7 nucleotides align to TRBD1. This CDR3 spans 15 amino acids. Germline V gene lookup returns CDR1 MNHEY and CDR2 SMNVEV (reference sequence). The V and J ends lost 7 bases and 0 bases, in that order; junction bases with no gene match: 8. The CDR3 nucleotides read TGTGCCAGCACCCCAACTCAGGGGGCTAACTATGGCTACACCTTC. Its protein is CASTPTQGANYGYTF.

This clone has just a few counts. This chain connects TRBV10-3 to TRBJ1-1; D is undetermined. This CDR3 spans 13 amino acids. Germline assignment: CDR1 ENHRY and CDR2 SYGVKD. The ends were cut back, 7 bases at V and 1 base at J, with 10 bases in the middle. In DNA form, the CDR3 reads TGTGCCATCAAGGAGAGGCCGAACACTGAAGCTTTCTTT. It yields the protein CAIKERPNTEAFF.